This TCR beta chain emerged from a study of cytomegalovirus exposure and HLA in healthy donors (TCRdb year 2017). In terms of the full investigation: According to an earlier analysis of several hundred of the donors, 150 million to 200 million T cells yielded over 90 million unique TCR beta sequences and about 280 Gb of sequence data. Rather than using new phenotypic data, the later analysis identified candidate immune exposures from TCR beta sequences and from how often those sequences occurred across donors. The genetic ancestry cluster associated with self-reported Caucasian donors included approximately 85% of the 398 genotyped donors. Alongside the repertoire data, information on donor age, sex, ethnicity and CMV serostatus was compiled. A later genetic analysis took genome-wide SNP genotypes for 398 of the 666 donors and used that subset as a discovery cohort. Because of strong linkage in the cohort, roughly five DR-DQ haplotypes were treated as single units for association and clustering. On average, over 200,000 unique TCR beta nucleotide sequences were sequenced per donor among fewer than 500 genotyped donors of the cohort, with 15% to 20% of those sequences being non-productive. To predict cytomegalovirus infection status, the study combined high-throughput TCR immunosequencing, statistical association of individual TCRs with disease status, and machine learning. HLA typing covered class I and class II loci at four-digit resolution. A later analysis re-examined previously published TCR beta repertoires from 600 to 700 donors and added high-resolution HLA genotyping to investigate patterns of TCR occurrence. In addition to the first cohort of approximately 670 subjects, a separate validation cohort of 120 different subjects was used. The study was designed to test whether signatures of past pathogen exposure could be identified by cataloging public T cell receptors. All discovery cohort repertoires had been generated on a single sequencing platform. The study profiled the T cell repertoires of about 720 subjects by immunosequencing and related them to cytomegalovirus serostatus. An earlier analysis of about 600 of the donors used high-throughput TCR beta sequencing to judge whether each TCR beta V gene segment behaved as functional or pseudogenic. Typing coverage varied by locus: 629-630 donors for A, B, C, DRB1 and DQB1; roughly 510 for DQA1; nearly 610 for DPA1; roughly 450 for DPB1. An early release that covered roughly 600 HLA-typed donors contained about 300 gigabases of sequencing data and about 84 million unique TCR sequences. On the study overall, not on this receptor specifically: In an earlier analysis of around 600 of the donors, most TCR beta V segments were observed in productive rearrangements about 87% or about 30% of the time, broadly matching IMGT annotations. Strong co-occurrence of HLA alleles, especially DR and DQ, made assigning TCR associations to individual alleles difficult. The 87-base-pair reads could not distinguish some IMGT-functional V segments, including TRBV6-2 and TRBV6-3, so those segments were excluded. A further reported finding was that TCR beta sequences accurately predicted the HLA-A and HLA-B alleles for most subjects in the first cohort. The classifier was reported to diagnose cytomegalovirus status with high specificity and sensitivity in both the original and validation cohorts. The study listed around 160 TCR beta chains as associated with cytomegalovirus. A later genetic analysis associated a missense DCLRE1C variant with V-gene and J-gene trimming of TCR beta chains, and an independent cohort replicated the association. In a later genetic analysis, fewer N-insertions in productive TCRs were reported among donors in an Asian-associated ancestry cluster than the 666-donor mean. The authors suggested that the approach could potentially be generalized to other disease states and immunological phenotypes. Because HLA typing was missing for some donors at each locus, association tests included only the typed subset. Roughly uniform sequencing depth across donors was assumed in presence/absence analyses, although this assumption may not hold. For the cohort, immune exposure information was limited to CMV serostatus. According to a later analysis, most CMV-associated TCR beta chains appeared to be HLA-restricted, and the HLA associations seemed to be driven largely by CMV exposure. Linkage disequilibrium might explain the correlated functional status among segregating V segments, but an unknown experimental factor could not be ruled out. A cluster of highly shared sequence variants was judged likely to be a technical artifact of the sequencing pipeline. Specific HLA alleles were associated with some 15,000 TCR beta sequences at a false discovery rate of 0.05 in a later analysis. In a later analysis, TCR association rates were found to vary across HLA loci, with the most associated TCRs seen for DRB1 alleles and the fewest for HLA-C alleles. According to a later analysis, parvovirus B19, influenza, CMV and Epstein-Barr virus appeared linked to several top co-occurrence clusters. Most TCR sequences were seen in very few donors, while some public TCRs were found in many individuals. The cohort was sequenced for TCR beta chains only, and without alpha or paired-chain data the features that could be detected were limited. In vitro tests confirmed that a few of the cytomegalovirus-associated TCR beta chains recognize cytomegalovirus antigens. Because counts were too low, some 16 rarely observed V segments, including chromosome 9 orphons, were excluded from the earlier analysis of some 590 of the donors. In a later analysis, HLA-associated TCR beta chains were found to be more clonally expanded and to have lower generation probabilities than equally common non-associated chains.

The library relied on the immunoSEQ multiplex PCR assay. For the multiplex PCR, a mixture combining 60 forward primers for TCR Vbeta segments and 13 reverse primers for TCR Jbeta segments was used. The CDR3 region of rearranged TCR beta genes was amplified from genomic DNA with a multiplex PCR assay. On the Illumina HiSeq System, the amplified TCR beta libraries were sequenced as 87-base-pair reads. Processing in the source paper ran as follows. A later analysis counted about 82 million unique TCR beta chains across the 666 repertoires, and 10 million to 12 million of these chains were shared by at least two donors. Raw reads were error-corrected and collapsed into unique sequences with a nearest-neighbor algorithm that merged closely related sequences to remove PCR and sequencing errors. To assign V, D and J gene segments, CDR3 sequences were aligned to IMGT reference sequences. For a sequence to be retained, at least a six-nucleotide match to both a V gene segment and a J gene segment was required. Rearrangements were called productive when the CDR3 lacked stop codons and stayed in frame with V and J; all others were non-productive. Following IMGT convention, CDR3 was defined as the stretch from the second conserved V-encoded cysteine to the conserved J-encoded phenylalanine. Sequences without an unambiguous match to a single V gene segment were excluded from the earlier analysis of approximately 560 of the donors. An earlier analysis of some 610 of the donors called V segments functional above 56.7% productive rearrangements and segregating when the between-donor standard deviation exceeded 5%. A statistical classification framework was built for diagnosing cytomegalovirus status from the catalog of TCR beta chain sequences. In a later analysis, V and J genes were assigned by comparing TCR nucleotide sequences against IMGT/GENE-DB human TR gene sequences. The TCRdist pipeline was used in a later analysis to assign CDR3 sequences and most-parsimonious VDJ recombination scenarios. In a later analysis, every TCR beta chain was defined by the combination of its CDR3 amino acid sequence and its V-gene family, and reads without a unique V-gene family were dropped. As a way to deal with suspected cross-contamination and a sequencing artifact, a later analysis dropped 500 to 700 nucleotide sequences that were highly shared and had low generation probability. A later analysis calculated a clonal expansion index for each public chain from normalized within-repertoire ranks of inferred template counts. Generation probabilities in a later analysis came from a VDJ recombination model fitted to out-of-frame rearrangements, and those results were checked against IGoR. In a later analysis, TCR-TCR, TCR-HLA and TCR-CMV co-occurrence was scored with hypergeometric tests, and a repertoire-size bias correction was applied to TCR pairs. False discovery rates were estimated in a later analysis by permuting HLA or CMV assignments 20 times. A later analysis grouped co-occurring TCRs with DBSCAN, adding TCRdist sequence similarity when clustering within HLA-allele-positive subsets. For co-occurrence clustering, repertoires with fewer than 30,000 or more than 120,000 public chains were excluded, along with five repertoires with anomalous nucleotide sharing. Held by TCRdb, this immuneACCESS table contains in-frame sequences only and omits some clones. Under half of the omission traces to an unresolved V gene where checked; the cause of the rest is unknown. The V and J calls and the clone size are those of that table, but D and trimming were determined from the DNA. For this sample the table gives 100,000 to 150,000 clones, of which around two thirds were detected only once. 2.9% of the sample rests with the top ten.

Trimmed from V: 4 bases; trimmed from J: 6 bases; junction bases lacking a gene match: 4. From cysteine to phenylalanine, the CDR3 is 14 amino acids long. Only the CDR3 DNA stays, 42 bases, in frame from base 1. From the germline V gene (reference sequence), CDR1 is SGHNT and CDR2 is YYREEE. With respect to this clone: Its binding antigen is unknown. No much larger clone exists at a distance of one base, and base qualities are not known.

The cohort comprised more than 550 healthy bone marrow donors. At the time of sampling, every cohort member was nominally healthy, though immune exposures that went unrecorded were likely present. Of the 666 cohort members, around 300 had a positive CMV serostatus and about 400 had a negative one, while no CMV serostatus was recorded for the donor. Each donor provided a peripheral blood sample, and peripheral blood mononuclear cells were used for TCR beta sequencing. The Qiagen DNeasy Blood Extraction Kit was used to extract genomic DNA from the blood cell samples. The V gene is TRBV5-4 and the J gene is TRBJ1-6; 7 junctional bases match TRBD1. The sequencing sample was made of PBMCs. The receptor was derived from a human donor in good health. CDR3 sequence: CASSQQGINSPLHF. The DNA is TGTGCCAGCAGCCAACAGGGGATTAATTCACCCCTCCACTTT.